A selection of T cell receptor beta chains follows, all from one sample in a study of graft-versus-host responses after intestinal transplantation. Generated by immunoSEQ multiplex PCR, the TCRdb table keeps only in-frame clones and is missing some. The data contain 35,000 to 45,000 clones, about 90% of them seen just once; the ten biggest clones take up approximately 6.9%. This specimen was PBMCs, taken about nine months after transplant. Receptor source: a human patient who received an intestinal transplant, so some T cells may come from the graft donor. The CDR3 runs from the conserved cysteine through the conserved F or W. The D gene is left open where the match is weak. The listing skips clone size in some rows; elsewhere it reads once, few, many or a size class.

d_gene,v_gene,j_gene,abundance,CDR3aa,CDR3nt
NA,TRBV7-2,TRBJ2-7,NA,CASSLRRQNYEQYF,TGTGCCAGCAGCTTAAGGAGACAGAATTACGAGCAGTACTTC
TRBD1,TRBV7-2,TRBJ1-6,NA,CASSLVQGPYNSPLHF,TGTGCCAGCAGCTTAGTACAGGGGCCCTATAATTCACCCCTCCACTTT
TRBD2,TRBV4-1,TRBJ2-2,NA,CASRASGGESGELFF,TGCGCCAGCAGGGCTAGCGGGGGGGAGTCCGGGGAGCTGTTTTTT
NA,TRBV6-1,TRBJ2-3,once,CASSVGGGLTDTQYF,TGTGCCAGCAGTGTGGGTGGAGGGTTAACAGATACGCAGTATTTT
NA,TRBV7-9,TRBJ1-2,NA,CASSSNSYGYTF,TGTGCCAGCAGCTCCAACTCCTATGGCTACACCTTC
TRBD2,TRBV27,TRBJ2-3,NA,CASSLMPGGGTDTQYF,TGTGCCAGCAGTTTAATGCCGGGGGGAGGTACAGATACGCAGTATTTT
NA,TRBV7-9,TRBJ1-4,once,CASSPLDRIPTNEKLFF,TGTGCCAGCAGCCCACTCGACAGGATCCCAACTAATGAAAAACTGTTTTTT
TRBD1,TRBV29-1,TRBJ1-2,NA,CSVRGQGRNGYTF,TGCAGCGTCAGGGGACAGGGGCGAAATGGCTACACCTTC
NA,TRBV7-9,TRBJ2-3,NA,CASSPRMGGNTDTQYF,TGTGCCAGCAGCCCTCGGATGGGCGGAAACACAGATACGCAGTATTTT
TRBD2,TRBV10-3,TRBJ2-4,NA,CAISEWGLAGVKNIQYF,TGTGCCATCAGTGAGTGGGGACTAGCGGGGGTCAAAAACATTCAGTACTTC
NA,TRBV18,TRBJ1-1,NA,CASSPDRGHTEAFF,TGTGCCAGCTCACCCGATAGGGGCCACACTGAAGCTTTCTTT
TRBD1,TRBV5-1,TRBJ1-2,once,CASSLARQGQSNYGYTF,TGCGCCAGCAGCTTGGCCCGGCAGGGACAGTCTAACTATGGCTACACCTTC
TRBD1,TRBV4-1,TRBJ2-7,NA,CASAPGTAPSYEQYF,TGCGCCAGCGCCCCGGGGACAGCCCCGTCCTACGAGCAGTACTTC
TRBD2,TRBV7-6,TRBJ2-3,once,CASSALGGAQDTQYF,TGTGCCAGCAGCGCCCTCGGGGGGGCCCAGGATACGCAGTATTTT
NA,TRBV6-6,TRBJ2-7,few,CASSSPNYEQYF,TGTGCCAGCAGTTCCCCGAACTACGAGCAGTACTTC
TRBD2,TRBV4-1,TRBJ2-1,NA,CASSQDSPSGGANEQFF,TGCGCCAGCAGCCAAGATTCGCCTAGCGGGGGGGCAAATGAGCAGTTCTTC
NA,TRBV15,TRBJ1-2,NA,CATSRDLARNGYTF,TGTGCCACCAGCAGAGATCTTGCGAGGAATGGCTACACCTTC
TRBD2,TRBV11-2,TRBJ2-5,NA,CASSFASGGAETQYF,TGTGCCAGCAGCTTCGCTAGCGGGGGGGCGGAGACCCAGTACTTC
NA,TRBV14,TRBJ2-5,once,CASSRGGGGMRQETQYF,TGTGCCAGCAGCCGAGGAGGTGGGGGCATGCGCCAAGAGACCCAGTACTTC
NA,TRBV7-2,TRBJ2-5,NA,CASSLMGILETQYF,TGTGCCAGCAGCTTAATGGGGATTTTGGAGACCCAGTACTTC
TRBD1,TRBV4-1,TRBJ1-2,NA,CASSQDRTGGAYGYTF,TGCGCCAGCAGCCAAGATAGGACAGGGGGCGCCTATGGCTACACCTTC
NA,TRBV5-4,TRBJ1-1,once,CASSIGDLGTEAFF,TGTGCCAGCAGCATCGGGGACTTAGGGACTGAAGCTTTCTTT
NA,TRBV4-1,TRBJ2-3,NA,CASSQSPSAGLVRTDTQYF,TGCGCCAGCAGCCAGAGCCCTAGCGCAGGTTTAGTACGCACAGATACGCAGTATTTT
TRBD1,TRBV4-1,TRBJ2-7,NA,CASSQGQGASYEQYF,TGCGCCAGCAGCCAAGGACAGGGGGCTAGTTACGAGCAGTACTTC
TRBD1,TRBV5-6,TRBJ1-2,once,CASSQRDRRYGYTF,TGTGCCAGCAGCCAAAGGGACAGGAGATATGGCTACACCTTC
NA,TRBV30,TRBJ1-1,NA,CAWTPGTFEAFF,TGTGCCTGGACCCCCGGGACATTCGAAGCTTTCTTT
NA,TRBV7-8,TRBJ1-6,NA,CASSPLPDINSPLHF,TGTGCCAGCAGCCCGCTGCCCGATATAAATTCACCCCTCCACTTT
TRBD2,TRBV2,TRBJ2-5,NA,CASSEALLQTSGGEETQYF,TGTGCCAGCAGTGAAGCGCTTCTACAGACTAGCGGGGGGGAAGAGACCCAGTACTTC
NA,TRBV4-1,TRBJ1-5,NA,CASSQGPESGGEGNQPQHF,TGCGCCAGCAGCCAAGGTCCGGAAAGCGGGGGGGAAGGGAATCAGCCCCAGCATTTT
TRBD1,TRBV15,TRBJ1-2,NA,CATSSPGTVGGYTF,TGTGCCACCAGCAGTCCCGGGACAGTGGGTGGCTACACCTTC
TRBD1,TRBV11-2,TRBJ2-1,NA,CASSPGQGSYNEQFF,TGTGCCAGCAGCCCAGGACAGGGTTCCTACAATGAGCAGTTCTTC
NA,TRBV29-1,TRBJ2-1,NA,CSVEGGQEQFF,TGCAGCGTTGAAGGGGGCCAGGAGCAGTTCTTC
NA,TRBV5-6,TRBJ2-3,few,CASSRMVDTQYF,TGTGCCAGCAGTCGGATGGTAGATACGCAGTATTTT
NA,TRBV5-1,TRBJ1-1,NA,CASSLNAGLTEAFF,TGCGCCAGCAGCTTGAACGCAGGGTTAACTGAAGCTTTCTTT
NA,TRBV19,TRBJ1-4,NA,CASSIVFFPMGRATNEKLFF,TGTGCCAGTAGTATAGTTTTCTTTCCTATGGGTCGAGCAACTAATGAAAAACTGTTTTTT
TRBD1,TRBV11-3,TRBJ2-1,NA,CASSFWDLGQGRNEQFF,TGTGCCAGCAGCTTTTGGGATCTTGGACAGGGGAGAAATGAGCAGTTCTTC
TRBD1,TRBV2,TRBJ2-7,NA,CASTGGEQYF,TGTGCCAGCACAGGGGGAGAGCAGTACTTC
NA,TRBV28,TRBJ1-3,NA,CASTQTGQAGNTIYF,TGTGCCAGCACCCAAACAGGCCAAGCGGGAAACACCATATATTTT
TRBD2,TRBV19,TRBJ2-7,NA,CASSSGRGDYEQYF,TGTGCCAGTAGTTCTGGTCGGGGGGACTACGAGCAGTACTTC
NA,TRBV19,TRBJ1-5,once,CASSIEGTPWTPQHF,TGTGCCAGTAGTATAGAGGGAACTCCGTGGACCCCCCAGCATTTT